The rows below give T cell receptor beta chains drawn from one sample of a study of T-cell memory formation after mild COVID-19. One entry per CDR3 protein results from TCRdb running MiXCR on the 5' RACE reads. The sample includes more than 400,000 distinct CDR3 sequences, about 20% of them seen just once. The sequenced material came from PBMCs or a T cell subset sorted from them (not recorded which). Source of these receptors: an adult woman who had mild COVID-19 (a few samples of this study predate the infection). Cell type and time point are not known. Both conserved end residues are trimmed from each CDR3. The order of the fields is V gene, D gene, J gene, CDR3 protein. The D gene is left open where the match is weak.

V gene: TRBV12-3/TRBV12-4; D gene: .; J gene: TRBJ2-3; CDR3 protein: ASSTGIAQY
V gene: TRBV2; D gene: .; J gene: TRBJ1-5; CDR3 protein: ASSSAKGPGETQPQH
V gene: TRBV6-6; D gene: TRBD2; J gene: TRBJ2-3; CDR3 protein: ASTKAGGFSDTQY
V gene: TRBV14; D gene: TRBD1; J gene: TRBJ2-3; CDR3 protein: ASSQQGVGTDTQY
V gene: TRBV24-1; D gene: TRBD1; J gene: TRBJ1-5; CDR3 protein: ATSDNDREDQPQH
V gene: TRBV20-1; D gene: TRBD2; J gene: TRBJ2-1; CDR3 protein: SASRTSGGVDEQF
V gene: TRBV7-3; D gene: .; J gene: TRBJ2-7; CDR3 protein: ASSLEGMGYEQY
V gene: TRBV7-2; D gene: .; J gene: TRBJ2-5; CDR3 protein: ASSRQEGETQY
V gene: TRBV2; D gene: TRBD1; J gene: TRBJ1-4; CDR3 protein: ASKTGTGDEKLF
V gene: TRBV6-2/TRBV6-3; D gene: .; J gene: TRBJ1-1; CDR3 protein: ASSSYRSGNTEAF
V gene: TRBV7-2; D gene: .; J gene: TRBJ1-2; CDR3 protein: ASSPGPKYGYT
V gene: TRBV7-9; D gene: .; J gene: TRBJ1-5; CDR3 protein: ASSHGGNNQPQH
V gene: TRBV6-2/TRBV6-3; D gene: .; J gene: TRBJ1-5; CDR3 protein: ASSYSWEVMKQPQH
V gene: TRBV10-3; D gene: .; J gene: TRBJ2-6; CDR3 protein: AISGSGANVLT
V gene: TRBV12-3/TRBV12-4; D gene: TRBD1; J gene: TRBJ1-1; CDR3 protein: ASSLGTANTEAF
V gene: TRBV15; D gene: TRBD1; J gene: TRBJ1-5; CDR3 protein: ATSPTGGTGDNQPQH
V gene: TRBV7-9; D gene: .; J gene: TRBJ2-1; CDR3 protein: ASSPGRDYNEQF
V gene: TRBV6-6; D gene: .; J gene: TRBJ2-1; CDR3 protein: ASSLGTLDEQF
V gene: TRBV12-3/TRBV12-4; D gene: TRBD1; J gene: TRBJ2-2; CDR3 protein: ASRWGQGAGGELF
V gene: TRBV4-1; D gene: .; J gene: TRBJ2-1; CDR3 protein: ASSLIERPPNNEQF
V gene: TRBV10-3; D gene: .; J gene: TRBJ2-1; CDR3 protein: AISESRGLPNNEQF
V gene: TRBV4-2; D gene: .; J gene: TRBJ2-7; CDR3 protein: ASSRLLSTDSLSSYEQY
V gene: TRBV7-9; D gene: TRBD1; J gene: TRBJ2-7; CDR3 protein: ASSLWTGRRSYEQY
V gene: TRBV6-5; D gene: .; J gene: TRBJ2-7; CDR3 protein: ASSYSAGTSYEQY
V gene: TRBV20-1; D gene: .; J gene: TRBJ2-4; CDR3 protein: SATPAPRGGDIQY
V gene: TRBV7-9; D gene: .; J gene: TRBJ1-3; CDR3 protein: ASDASSGNTIY